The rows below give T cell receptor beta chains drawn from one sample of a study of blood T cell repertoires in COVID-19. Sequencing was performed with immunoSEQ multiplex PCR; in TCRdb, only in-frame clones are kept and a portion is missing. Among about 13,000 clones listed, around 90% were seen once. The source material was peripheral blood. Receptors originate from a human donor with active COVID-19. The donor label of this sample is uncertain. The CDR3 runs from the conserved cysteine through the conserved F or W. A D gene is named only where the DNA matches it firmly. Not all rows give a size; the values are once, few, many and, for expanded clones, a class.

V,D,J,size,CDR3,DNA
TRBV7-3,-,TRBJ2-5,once,CASSPGGKVETQYF,TGTGCCAGCAGCCCAGGGGGGAAGGTTGAGACCCAGTACTTC
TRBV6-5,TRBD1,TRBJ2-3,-,CASSWAGQGVAQYF,TGTGCCAGCAGTTGGGCGGGACAGGGGGTAGCGCAGTATTTT
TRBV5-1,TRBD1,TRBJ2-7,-,CASSISWTGTAEQYF,TGCGCCAGCAGCATTAGCTGGACAGGGACAGCCGAGCAGTACTTC
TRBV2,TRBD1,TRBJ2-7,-,CATYRGPDSEQYF,TGTGCCACGTACAGGGGGCCCGATAGCGAGCAGTACTTC
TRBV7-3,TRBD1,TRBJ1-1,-,CASSPGTGGDAFF,TGTGCCAGCAGCCCCGGGACAGGGGGCGATGCTTTCTTT
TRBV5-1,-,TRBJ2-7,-,CASSFTGHHYEQYF,TGCGCCAGCAGCTTTACAGGGCATCACTACGAGCAGTACTTC
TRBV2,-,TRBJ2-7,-,CASNVDRSHEQYF,TGTGCCAGCAATGTCGACAGATCCCACGAGCAGTACTTC
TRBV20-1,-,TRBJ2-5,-,CSAYPGETQYF,TGCAGTGCTTACCCCGGGGAGACCCAGTACTTC
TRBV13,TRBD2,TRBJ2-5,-,CASSSTSGGTETQYF,TGTGCCAGCAGCTCGACTAGCGGGGGGACTGAGACCCAGTACTTC
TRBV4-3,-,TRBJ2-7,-,CASSQDLRSSSYEQYF,TGCGCCAGCAGCCAAGATCTAAGGAGTAGCTCCTACGAGCAGTACTTC
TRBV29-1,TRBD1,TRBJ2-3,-,CSAEQGVGTDTQYF,TGCAGCGCTGAACAGGGGGTGGGCACAGATACGCAGTATTTT
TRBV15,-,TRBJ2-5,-,CATSRDGGKETQYF,TGTGCCACCAGCAGAGATGGGGGGAAAGAGACCCAGTACTTC
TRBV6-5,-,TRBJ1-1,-,CASSPGELGEAFF,TGTGCCAGCAGTCCGGGAGAATTGGGTGAAGCTTTCTTT
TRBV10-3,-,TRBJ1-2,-,CAISPQGSYGYTF,TGTGCCATCAGTCCTCAGGGTTCCTATGGCTACACCTTC
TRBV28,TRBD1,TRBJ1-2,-,CASSSTGTENYGYTF,TGTGCCAGCAGTTCGACCGGGACAGAGAACTATGGCTACACCTTC
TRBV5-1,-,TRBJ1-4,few,CASSLVGVLGQTNEKLFF,TGCGCCAGCAGCTTGGTGGGGGTCCTAGGACAGACGAATGAAAAACTGTTTTTT
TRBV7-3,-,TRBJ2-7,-,CASSLGGTYEQYF,TGTGCCAGCAGCTTGGGCGGGACCTACGAGCAGTACTTC
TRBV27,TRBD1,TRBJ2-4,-,CASSLSGGTGKNIQYF,TGTGCCAGCAGTTTATCCGGAGGGACAGGCAAAAACATTCAGTACTTC
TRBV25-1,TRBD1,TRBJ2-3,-,CATQLTGASTDTQYF,TGTGCCACCCAACTGACAGGGGCTAGCACAGATACGCAGTATTTT
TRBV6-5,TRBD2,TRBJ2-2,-,CASSYRTSGGAGELFF,TGTGCCAGCAGTTACCGGACTAGCGGGGGGGCCGGGGAGCTGTTTTTT
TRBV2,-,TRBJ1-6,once,CASSAGDSDSPLHF,TGTGCCAGCAGTGCCGGCGACAGTGATTCACCCCTCCACTTT
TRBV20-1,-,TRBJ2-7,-,CSARGNYEQYF,TGCAGTGCCCGGGGGAACTACGAGCAGTACTTC
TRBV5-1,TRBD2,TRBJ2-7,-,CASSTTSGGLGEQYF,TGCGCCAGCAGCACAACTAGCGGGGGGCTGGGCGAGCAGTACTTC
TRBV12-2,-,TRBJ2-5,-,CASPLRPAVSSEETQYF,TGTGCAAGTCCGCTTCGGCCAGCCGTATCATCGGAGGAGACCCAGTACTTC
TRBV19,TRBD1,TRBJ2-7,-,CASRGDRSYEQYF,TGTGCCAGTAGGGGGGACAGGAGCTACGAGCAGTACTTC
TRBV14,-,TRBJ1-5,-,CASSQRAYQPQHF,TGTGCCAGCAGCCAGAGGGCTTATCAGCCCCAGCATTTT
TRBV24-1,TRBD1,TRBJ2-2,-,CATSDLGQGDTGELFF,TGTGCCACCAGTGATTTAGGACAGGGGGACACCGGGGAGCTGTTTTTT
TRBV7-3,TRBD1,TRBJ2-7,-,CASSSGTGAGEQYF,TGTGCCAGCAGCTCGGGGACAGGGGCGGGGGAGCAGTACTTC
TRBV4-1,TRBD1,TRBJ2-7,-,CASSIRDRGSYEQYF,TGCGCCAGCAGCATCCGGGACAGGGGATCCTACGAGCAGTACTTC
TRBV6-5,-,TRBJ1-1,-,CASSKRDSGDTEAFF,TGTGCCAGCAGTAAACGGGATTCCGGGGACACTGAAGCTTTCTTT
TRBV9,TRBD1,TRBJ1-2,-,CASSVERTGAYGYTF,TGTGCCAGCAGCGTAGAGAGGACAGGGGCCTATGGCTACACCTTC
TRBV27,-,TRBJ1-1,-,CASSFRVNTEAFF,TGTGCCAGCAGTTTTCGAGTGAACACTGAAGCTTTCTTT
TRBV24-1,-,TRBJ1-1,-,CATHGLEMNTEAFF,TGTGCCACACACGGGTTGGAAATGAACACTGAAGCTTTCTTT
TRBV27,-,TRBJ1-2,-,CASSLSAVLTNYGYTF,TGTGCCAGCAGTTTAAGTGCCGTGCTAACTAACTATGGCTACACCTTC
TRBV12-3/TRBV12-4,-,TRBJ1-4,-,CASRWGVEKLFF,TGTGCCAGCAGATGGGGCGTTGAAAAACTGTTTTTT
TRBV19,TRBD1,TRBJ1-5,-,CASRDRAGQPQHF,TGTGCCAGTAGGGACAGGGCGGGTCAGCCCCAGCATTTT
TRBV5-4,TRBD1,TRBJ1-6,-,CASSLGGQVSSYNSPLHF,TGTGCCAGCAGCTTGGGGGGACAGGTAAGCTCCTATAATTCACCCCTCCACTTT
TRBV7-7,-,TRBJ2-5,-,CASSTTGLETQYF,TGTGCTAGCAGCACTACAGGGTTGGAGACCCAGTACTTC
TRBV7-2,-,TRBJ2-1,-,CASSLGSPGTTKEQFF,TGTGCCAGCAGCTTAGGCTCTCCCGGGACAACCAAAGAGCAGTTCTTC
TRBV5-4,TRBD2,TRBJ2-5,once,CASSLDDLAGGETQYF,TGTGCCAGCAGCTTGGATGACCTAGCGGGGGGGGAGACCCAGTACTTC
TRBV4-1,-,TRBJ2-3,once,CASSQPDSTDTQYF,TGCGCCAGCAGCCAACCGGACTCCACAGATACGCAGTATTTT
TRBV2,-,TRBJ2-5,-,CASSEGAGETQYF,TGTGCCAGCAGTGAAGGTGCGGGGGAGACCCAGTACTTC
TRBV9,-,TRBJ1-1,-,CASSSLRPADQAFF,TGTGCCAGCAGCTCCCTCAGGCCGGCAGACCAAGCTTTCTTT
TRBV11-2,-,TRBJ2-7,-,CASSLSRGEQYF,TGTGCCAGCAGCTTATCAAGAGGCGAGCAGTACTTC
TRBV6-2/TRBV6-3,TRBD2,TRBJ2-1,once,CASSYPGTSGGGRFF,TGTGCCAGCAGTTACCCTGGGACTAGCGGGGGGGGTCGGTTCTTC
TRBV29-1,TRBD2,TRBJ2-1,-,CSVVGRVYNEQFF,TGCAGCGTTGTGGGGAGGGTCTACAATGAGCAGTTCTTC